This T cell receptor (beta chain) stems from a study of follicular helper T cells after annual influenza vaccination. This sample's time point: 2015-2016 season, 7 days after influenza vaccination. V lost 2 bases and J lost 0; bases outside the gene matches: 13. Germline assignment: CDR1 MNHEY and CDR2 SMNVEV (reference sequence). The CDR3 extends over 18 amino acids. TCRdb's table, derived via immunoSEQ multiplex PCR, lists solely in-frame clones and lacks some. The table includes roughly 7,300 clones, 75% to 90% detected once. This clonotype originated in an adult who received the influenza vaccine. The chain links TRBV27 to TRBJ2-7; the match to TRBD1 covers 7 bases. The material was CXCR5+ CD38- circulating T follicular helper cells from blood, obtained 7 days after influenza vaccination. Subset described: circulating Tfh, non-naive CD4+CXCR5+PD-1+ (ICOS+CD38+ or ICOS-CD38-). CDR3 nucleotides: TGTGCCAGCAGTTTAAGGGAGAACAGGGGCCCCTCCTCCTACGAGCAGTACTTC. It encodes CASSLRENRGPSSYEQYF.